In its sample, the clone carrying this T cell receptor (beta chain) was seen once. The CDR3 consists of 13 residues. Losses at the gene ends were 7 bases for V and 6 bases for J; bases not matched to a gene: 7. Germline lookup yields CDR1 MNHEY and CDR2 SMNVEV (reference sequence). This sample stems from a study of blood T cell repertoires in COVID-19. Study background: T cells, B-cell-depleted T cells, or PBMCs supplied cDNA or gDNA.

Measured with immunoSEQ multiplex PCR; TCRdb has only the in-frame clones, and not every one. The table records fewer than 200,000 clones, roughly 87% of them present only once. The TCR comes from a human donor with acute COVID-19. The donor label of this sample is uncertain. Sample: PBMCs or T cells enriched from blood (not recorded which). V is TRBV27 and J is TRBJ2-7; 9 bases agree with TRBD1. The CDR3 reads CASTRTGDAEQYF. For the CDR3, the DNA is TGTGCCAGCACACGGACAGGGGATGCCGAGCAGTACTTC.